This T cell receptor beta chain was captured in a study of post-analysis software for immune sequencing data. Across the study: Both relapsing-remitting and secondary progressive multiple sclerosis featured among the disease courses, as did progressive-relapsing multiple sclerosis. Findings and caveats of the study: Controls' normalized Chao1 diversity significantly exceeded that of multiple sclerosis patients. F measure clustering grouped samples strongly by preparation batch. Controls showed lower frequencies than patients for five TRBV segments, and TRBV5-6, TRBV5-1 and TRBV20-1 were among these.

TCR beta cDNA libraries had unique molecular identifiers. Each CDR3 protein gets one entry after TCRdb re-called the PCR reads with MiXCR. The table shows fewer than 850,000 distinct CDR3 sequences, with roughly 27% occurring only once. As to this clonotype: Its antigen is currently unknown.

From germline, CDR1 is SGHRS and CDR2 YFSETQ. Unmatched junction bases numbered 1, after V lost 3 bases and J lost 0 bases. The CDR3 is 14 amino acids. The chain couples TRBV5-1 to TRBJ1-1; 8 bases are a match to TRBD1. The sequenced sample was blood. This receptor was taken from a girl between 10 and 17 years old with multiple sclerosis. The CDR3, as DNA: TGCGCCAGCAGCTCGGACAGGGTGAACACTGAAGCTTTCTTT. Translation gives CASSSDRVNTEAFF.